Below are 26 T cell receptor beta chains sequenced from a single sample in a study of blood T cells in healthy people across ages. Next came a second PCR, run for roughly 6 to 11 cycles, which used a sample-barcoded 5' primer along with a J-beta primer mix. MiXCR was run by TCRdb on the 5' RACE reads, yielding one entry per CDR3 protein. The sample holds 1.5 million to 2 million distinct CDR3 sequences; 28% are singletons and the top ten take about 7.7%. The material sequenced was blood. These receptors came from a woman aged 25 to 39 in good health.

This clonotype was seen a handful of times. J is TRBJ2-5 and V is TRBV5-1; 9 bases align to TRBD2. CDR1 and CDR2 (germline): SGHRS, YFSETQ. After removal of 0 bases from V and 7 bases from J, the junction contained 7 bases not matched to a gene. The CDR3 is 15 amino acids. In DNA form, the CDR3 reads TGCGCCAGCAGCTTGGGTCTAGCGGGGTCGGGGACCCAGTACTTC. Translating it yields CASSLGLAGSGTQYF.

The rearrangement uses TRBV12-3 or TRBV12-4 and TRBJ2-2, with D hard to call. V was cut by 8 bases and J by 1 base, with 11 bases left in between. The CDR3 totals 14 residues. The CDR3: CASSWAKNTGELFF. The CDR3 region has the DNA TGTGCCAGCTCCTGGGCAAAGAACACCGGGGAGCTGTTTTTT.

This CDR3 is CAISIQGNYGYTF. The CDR3 DNA is TGTGCCATCAGTATACAGGGGAACTATGGCTACACCTTC. The chain has TRBV10-3 and TRBJ1-2, with 7 bases identical to TRBD1. Trimming removed 5 bases from V and 2 bases from J; junction bases left unmatched: 2. CDR3 length: 13 residues. Germline CDR1 and CDR2: ENHRY and SYGVKD.

Details on this clonotype: One end of the junction fails to match germline, which may point to a read error. This rearrangement joins TRBV9 to TRBJ2-1, with TRBD2 matching over 12 bases. The CDR3 spans 18 residues. CDR1 SGDLS and CDR2 YYNGEE come from the germline V gene. The CDR3 DNA follows: TGTGCCGGCAGCGTGGGCCCTAGCGGGAGGGCCGTTTACAATGAGCAGTTCTTC. Translation: CAGSVGPSGRAVYNEQFF.

This chain links TRBV5-1 with TRBJ2-7, with 10 bases matching TRBD2. Germline CDR1 SGHRS, CDR2 YFSETQ. J gave up 5 bases and V 4 bases, and 12 bases lay outside the gene matches. This CDR3 comprises 16 residues. CDR3 sequence reads: CASSPTGTSVRNEQYF. The CDR3 nucleotides read TGCGCCAGCAGCCCTACCGGGACTAGCGTCCGTAACGAGCAGTACTTC.

About this clonotype: The junction shows a germline mismatch at one end, possibly a read error. The chain is built from TRBV20-1 and TRBJ2-7, with 7 positions matching TRBD1. The assigned J gene may be wrong: the sequence end matches TRBJ2-5 better. Per the germline V gene, CDR1 is DFQATT and CDR2 is SNEGSKA (reference sequence). CDR3 length: 15 amino acids. This CDR3 reads CSVRERTGAGETQYF. The CDR3, as DNA: TGCAGTGTTAGAGAGAGAACAGGGGCTGGAGAGACCCAGTACTTC.

The chain has TRBV5-1 and TRBJ2-4, with 7 bases matching TRBD1. Judging by the DNA end, TRBJ2-7 fits better; the J call may be wrong. The germline gives CDR1 SGHRS, CDR2 YFSETQ. The CDR3 covers 13 residues. For the CDR3, the DNA is TGCGCCATCGGGACAGCTAACCCCTACGAGCAGTACTTC. It is translated as CAIGTANPYEQYF.

Note on this clonotype: The junction differs from germline at one of its ends, possibly a read error. The rearrangement uses TRBV20-1 and TRBJ2-1; 7 bases fit TRBD2. The CDR3 is made up of 14 amino acids. Germline V gene lookup returns CDR1 DFQATT and CDR2 SNEGSKA (reference sequence). In nucleotides, the CDR3 is TGCAGTGCTAGAGATTGGCGGGACTACAATGAGCAGTTTTTC. Translating gives CSARDWRDYNEQFF.

CDR3 coding DNA: TGTGCCAGTAGTACGAGGGTCGGGCAGCCCCAGCATTTT. As protein: CASSTRVGQPQHF. The chain carries TRBV19 and TRBJ1-5; D uncertain. CDR1 is LNHDA, CDR2 SQIVND, per germline (reference sequence). V lost 4 bases and J 7 bases, leaving 11 bases between the germline ends. The CDR3 contains 13 residues.

Notes on this clonotype: At one boundary the junction diverges from the germline segment, which might be a read error. The V gene is TRBV4-2, the J gene TRBJ2-1; weak D call: TRBD2 (7 bases). The germline V gene has CDR1 LGHNA and CDR2 YNFKEQ. The CDR3 length is 19 residues. The CDR3 DNA is TGTGCCAACAGCCAAGGCACCTCTAATCCCGGGGGGCCATACAATGAGCAGTTCTTC. Translating it yields CANSQGTSNPGGPYNEQFF.

In this sample, this clonotype turned up a few times. The chain has TRBV13 and TRBJ2-1; TRBD2 matches at 14 bases. Germline V lookup: CDR1 PRHDT, CDR2 FYEKMQ (reference sequence). V lost 3 bases to trimming and J lost 8 bases; unmatched junction nucleotides: 3. The CDR3 covers 15 residues. CDR3 amino acids: CASSFRLAGGDEQFF. The CDR3 region has the DNA TGTGCCAGCAGCTTTAGACTAGCGGGAGGGGATGAGCAGTTCTTC.

The V gene is TRBV7-2, the J gene TRBJ1-5; D unresolved. The CDR3 length is 16 residues. Trimming shortened V by 1 base and J by 4 bases, and 14 bases separated the two germline ends. Germline V CDR1 and CDR2: SGHTA, FQGNSA. Here the CDR3 reads CASSLGVGRANQPQHF. The CDR3 DNA sequence: TGTGCCAGCAGCTTAGGGGTGGGCCGGGCAAATCAGCCCCAGCATTTT.

This clonotype has at least ten counts. V and J are TRBV27 and TRBJ2-7; 9 nucleotides align to TRBD1. The ends lost 1 base at V and 6 bases at J; junction bases unmatched: 7. The length of the CDR3 is 15 residues. In germline, CDR1 is MNHEY, CDR2 SMNVEV (reference sequence). The CDR3 nucleotides read TGTGCCAGCAGTTTATACAGGGGGCGAGAGGTCGAGCAGTACTTC. Amino acids: CASSLYRGREVEQYF.

This clonotype was counted between two and nine times. The chain couples TRBV4-3 to TRBJ1-1, with D perhaps matching TRBD1 (6 bases). This CDR3 has 15 residues. Trimming took 0 bases from V and 8 from J, leaving 16 bases between them. Per germline, CDR1 LGHNA and CDR2 YSLEER. CDR3 sequence (DNA): TGCGCCAGCAGCCAAGATCTTGGGGGGCGCTTAGAAGCTTTCTTT. Amino acid sequence: CASSQDLGGRLEAFF.

The V and J genes are TRBV15 and TRBJ1-4; D is unresolved. Germline V gives CDR1 LNHNV, CDR2 YYDKDF (reference sequence). The ends were cut back, 0 bases at V and 2 bases at J, with 10 bases in the middle. CDR3 length: 16 amino acids. The CDR3 reads CATSRDYRGTNEKLFF. The CDR3 DNA is TGTGCCACCAGCAGAGATTATCGTGGGACTAATGAAAAACTGTTTTTT. The full variable domain, in which reference TRBV15 and TRBJ1-4 provide the parts outside the CDR3, is DAMVIQNPRYQVTQFGKPVTLSCSQTLNHNVMYWYQQKSSQAPKLLFHYYDKDFNNEADTPDNFQSRRPNTSFCFLDIRSPGLGDTAMYLCATSRDYRGTNEKLFFGSGTQLSVL.

This clonotype was counted at least ten times. The V and J genes are TRBV29-1 and TRBJ2-5, with D uncertain. The CDR3 consists of 13 residues. Trimming removed 0 bases at V and 5 bases at J, with 10 bases between. The V gene's germline CDR1 is SQVTM and CDR2 ANQGSEA. DNA for the CDR3: TGCAGCGTTGAAGATAGTAGTCTGGAGACCCAGTACTTC. It translates to CSVEDSSLETQYF.

In DNA form, the CDR3 reads TGTGCCAGCAGCTCGGGGACAGGGGCACGGTACTTC. This translates into CASSSGTGARYF. The chain couples TRBV7-9 to TRBJ2-7; 10 bases map to TRBD1. CDR1 and CDR2 from the germline V gene are SEHNR and FQNEAQ (reference sequence). The CDR3 consists of 12 residues. J lost 12 bases, V lost 4 bases, and 6 bases had no gene match.

The rearrangement joins TRBV9 to TRBJ2-1; D call uncertain. CDR3 size: 11 residues. Germline V gene data show CDR1 as SGDLS and CDR2 as YYNGEE. With 0 bases removed from V and 9 bases from J, the gap between germline ends came to 4 bases. The CDR3 spells CASSVGAEQFF. Here the CDR3 DNA reads TGTGCCAGCAGCGTAGGGGCTGAGCAGTTCTTC.

V is TRBV12-3 or TRBV12-4 and J is TRBJ2-5; TRBD1 might be the D (6 bases). V was shortened by 2 bases and J by 4 bases, with 17 bases between the two germline ends. The CDR3 extends over 16 amino acids. CDR3 loop: CASSLRQGPLPETQYF. As DNA, the CDR3 is TGTGCCAGCAGTTTAAGGCAGGGGCCCCTCCCAGAGACCCAGTACTTC.

There are many counts of this clonotype. V gene TRBV10-3 combines with J gene TRBJ2-7, with 9 bases that match TRBD1. V lost 6 bases to trimming and J lost 5 bases; unmatched junction nucleotides: 5. Germline CDR1 ENHRY, CDR2 SYGVKD. CDR3 length: 13 residues. The CDR3 nucleotides are TGTGCCATCAGGTACAGGGGGCTCGACGAGCAGTACTTC. It codes for CAIRYRGLDEQYF.

The table lists this clonotype with a count of one. The genes are TRBV20-1 and TRBJ2-3; maybe TRBD2 (6 bases). The CDR3 is made up of 17 amino acids. Germline-derived CDR1 and CDR2 are DFQATT and SNEGSKA (reference sequence). V lost 0 bases to trimming and J lost 1 base, with 17 bases between them. In nucleotides, the CDR3 is TGCAGTGCTAGAGATCTTTTGACGGGGGTCCGCACAGATACGCAGTATTTT. Its protein product is CSARDLLTGVRTDTQYF.

This clonotype was detected only once. The chain joins TRBV27 to TRBJ2-7, with D possibly being TRBD1 or TRBD2 (5 bases each). The CDR3 totals 15 residues. Germline CDR1 and CDR2: MNHEY and SMNVEV (reference sequence). Trimming took 6 bases from V and 2 from J, leaving 17 bases between them. The CDR3 DNA reads as TGTGCCAGCAGCTCCCTCGAGGGGAGCGCCTACGAGCAGTACTTC. It specifies CASSSLEGSAYEQYF.

The chain has TRBV11-2 and TRBJ2-7; unclear D gene. From germline, CDR1 is SGHAT and CDR2 FQNNGV. V lost 2 bases, J lost 5 bases, and 7 bases lay in between. The CDR3 consists of 12 residues. The CDR3 coding sequence is TGTGCCAGCAGCTTACTGTGGCACGAGCAGTACTTC. Protein sequence: CASSLLWHEQYF.

The V call is TRBV5-1, the J call TRBJ2-7; D is unclear. V shed 4 bases and J shed 5 bases, with 19 bases lying between them. Germline CDR1 reads SGHRS; CDR2 reads YFSETQ. There are 15 residues in the CDR3. The CDR3, as DNA: TGCGCCAGCAGCCCTACCCCGCAGCAGAGCCACGAGCAGTACTTC. It translates to CASSPTPQQSHEQYF.

The J gene is TRBJ1-6, the V gene TRBV12-3 or TRBV12-4; D remains unclear. The CDR3 totals 13 residues. The V end lost 2 bases, the J end lost 10 bases, and 9 bases lay between the germline ends. This chain's CDR3 is CASSLLGFSPLHF. Here the CDR3 DNA reads TGTGCCAGCAGTTTACTGGGGTTCTCACCCCTCCACTTT.

A word on this clonotype: A clone one base away is much larger, so this may be a read error. It is likely a read error, because the conserved phenylalanine at the end of the CDR3 is missing. The chain combines TRBV6-5 with TRBJ2-1; 11 bases agree with TRBD2. Germline V gene data show CDR1 as MNHEY and CDR2 as SVGAGI. The length of the CDR3 is 20 residues. V shed 0 bases and J 0 bases; nucleotides not matched to a gene: 10. CDR3 sequence: CASSYSRASGGPVSYNEQFC. The CDR3 coding sequence is TGTGCCAGCAGTTACTCGAGAGCTAGCGGGGGGCCAGTCTCCTACAATGAGCAGTTCTGC.